The 15 T cell receptor beta chains in this list originate from one sample, sequenced in a study of blood T cell repertoires in COVID-19. Libraries were prepared by immunoSEQ multiplex PCR; TCRdb keeps only in-frame clonotypes and omits some of them. The sample has about 200,000 clones; approximately 91% are singletons. Sequences were obtained from peripheral blood. The receptors originated from a man between 18 and 35 years old with active or convalescent COVID-19.

The rearrangement links TRBV19 to TRBJ2-1; 7 bases line up with TRBD2. Germline lookup yields CDR1 LNHDA and CDR2 SQIVND (reference sequence). CDR3 length: 15 amino acids. The trim removed 3 bases at V and 4 bases at J, leaving 6 bases unmatched. DNA for the CDR3: TGTGCCAGTAGTATTGGGGGGGGGACTTACAATGAGCAGTTCTTC. Its protein is CASSIGGGTYNEQFF.

The J gene is TRBJ1-4, the V gene TRBV3-1 (or the pseudogene TRBV3-2), with a tentative D call TRBD1 (6 bases). CDR1 and CDR2 (germline): LGHDT, YNNKEL (reference sequence). Deletions cut 8 bases from V and 4 bases from J, with 11 bases between. The CDR3 is 13 residues long. The CDR3: CASSGQINEKLFF. As DNA, the CDR3 is TGTGCCAGCTCTGGACAGATTAATGAAAAACTGTTTTTT.

V usage is TRBV4-2 and J usage is TRBJ2-7; no firm D call. Germline V gene lookup returns CDR1 LGHNA and CDR2 YNFKEQ. The V end was cut by 0 bases, the J end by 6 bases, with 12 bases between. This CDR3 contains 14 residues. This CDR3 is CASSQEASSSEQYF. In DNA, the CDR3 is TGTGCCAGCAGCCAAGAAGCCTCATCGAGCGAGCAGTACTTC.

V and J are TRBV5-4 and TRBJ2-1, with 8 bases identical to TRBD1. The V gene end was trimmed by 4 bases and the J gene end by 2 bases; junction bases not matched to a gene: 5. The CDR3 has 15 residues. Germline CDR1 and CDR2: SGHNT and YYREEE (reference sequence). DNA for the CDR3: TGTGCCAGCAGCGCCGACAGGGGCACCTACAATGAGCAGTTCTTC. As protein: CASSADRGTYNEQFF.

The rearrangement links TRBV6-1 to TRBJ2-2, with D possibly TRBD2 on 6 matching bases. The V end lost 6 bases, the J end lost 0 bases, and 11 bases lay between the germline ends. This CDR3 has 15 amino acids. Looked up from germline, CDR1 is MNHNS and CDR2 is SASEGT. CDR3 protein: CASRPPGANTGELFF. The CDR3 DNA reads TGTGCCAGCAGGCCTCCGGGAGCGAACACCGGGGAGCTGTTTTTT.

This clone was detected only a few times. This chain connects TRBV20-1 to TRBJ2-1; D is unclear. The germline V and J ends were trimmed by 3 bases and 7 bases, with 13 bases remaining between them. In germline, CDR1 is DFQATT, CDR2 SNEGSKA (reference sequence). This CDR3 spans 13 amino acids. The CDR3 protein is CSASKRRENEQFF. In nucleotides, the CDR3 is TGCAGTGCTAGTAAGCGACGCGAGAATGAGCAGTTCTTC.

This clone was counted a few times. At one of its ends the junction is not consistent with the germline gene, which may arise from a read error. V usage is TRBV6-1 and J usage is TRBJ1-6; a weak D match, TRBD1 (6 bases). The CDR3 is 18 residues long. CDR1 and CDR2 from the germline V gene are MNHNS and SASEGT. CDR3 in amino acids: CASTEETGTRSYNSPLHF. In nucleotides, the CDR3 is TGTGCCAGCACTGAAGAGACAGGTACGCGCTCCTATAATTCACCCCTCCACTTT.

V is TRBV2 and J is TRBJ1-1; no reliable D call. The V end lost 6 bases, the J end lost 0 bases, and 8 bases lay between the germline ends. CDR1 SNHLY and CDR2 FYNNEI come from the germline V gene. This CDR3 has 13 amino acids. The CDR3 DNA follows: TGTGCCAGCAGCCCAACTATGAACACTGAAGCTTTCTTT. Its protein product is CASSPTMNTEAFF.

V usage is TRBV27 and J usage is TRBJ2-7, with 7 bases that match TRBD1. The CDR3 sequence is 15 residues long. After removal of 0 bases from V and 5 bases from J, the junction contained 7 bases not matched to a gene. Germline CDR1 is MNHEY and CDR2 is SMNVEV (reference sequence). CDR3 coding DNA: TGTGCCAGCAGTTTATCGGGTACCACAGGGGACGAGCAGTACTTC. Protein sequence: CASSLSGTTGDEQYF.

The chain's CDR3 is CASSFGQYNEQFF. In DNA, the CDR3 is TGTGCCAGCAGCTTCGGACAGTACAATGAGCAGTTCTTC. This chain links TRBV7-3 with TRBJ2-1; a weak D match, TRBD1 (6 bases). Trimming took 3 bases from V and 4 from J, leaving 7 bases between them. Germline assignment: CDR1 SGHTA and CDR2 FQGTGA. The CDR3 covers 13 residues.

The gene calls are TRBV7-2 and TRBJ2-2, with 8 bases fitting TRBD2. This CDR3 comprises 16 residues. CDR1 is SGHTA, CDR2 FQGNSA, per germline. The V and J ends lost 0 bases and 4 bases, in that order; junction bases with no gene match: 4. CDR3 coding DNA: TGTGCCAGCAGCTTAGCGAGCGGGAGAATCACCGGGGAGCTGTTTTTT. Its protein product is CASSLASGRITGELFF.

The chain carries TRBV7-9 and TRBJ1-2; 8 nucleotides align to TRBD1. V lost 6 bases and J lost 8; bases outside the gene matches: 14. CDR3 length: 15 residues. The germline V gene encodes CDR1 SEHNR and CDR2 FQNEAQ (reference sequence). The CDR3 DNA follows: TGTGCCAGCAGTGTTGCAGGGGGCGGTTTTGGGGGCTACACCTTC. It yields the protein CASSVAGGGFGGYTF. Looking up the rest from reference TRBV7-9 and TRBJ1-2 gives the full variable domain: DTGVSQNPRHKITKRGQNVTFRCDPISEHNRLYWYRQTLGQGPEFLTYFQNEAQLEKSRLLSDRFSAERPKGSFSTLEIQRTEQGDSAMYLCASSVAGGGFGGYTFGSGTRLTVV.

The CDR3 spells CASSDLGLGGYTF. CDR3 DNA: TGTGCCAGCAGTGATCTCGGACTAGGCGGCTACACCTTC. The rearrangement joins TRBV6-1 to TRBJ1-2; D is unresolved. From germline, CDR1 is MNHNS and CDR2 SASEGT. The CDR3 has 13 amino acids. The germline V and J ends were trimmed by 3 bases and 8 bases, with 13 bases remaining between them.

This chain joins TRBV5-1 and TRBJ2-3; 9 bases are a match to TRBD1. The length of the CDR3 is 16 residues. V trimming: 4 bases; J trimming: 5 bases; junction bases outside the gene matches: 11. Germline V gene lookup returns CDR1 SGHRS and CDR2 YFSETQ. The CDR3, as DNA: TGCGCCAGCAGCGGAAAATGGACAGGGGATCAAGATACGCAGTATTTT. It translates to CASSGKWTGDQDTQYF.

This chain uses TRBV18 with TRBJ1-1, with 9 positions matching TRBD1. In germline, CDR1 is KGHSH, CDR2 LQKENI. The CDR3 is 18 amino acids. The V segment lost 4 bases and the J segment 6 bases; nucleotides outside the gene matches: 18. As DNA, the CDR3 is TGTGCCAGCTCACTATCGGACAGGGGTAATACAAAACCCTCTGAAGCTTTCTTT. It is translated as CASSLSDRGNTKPSEAFF.